What follows are 29 T cell receptor beta chains derived from one specimen sequenced in a study of blood T cell repertoires in COVID-19. Repertoires were generated with immunoSEQ multiplex PCR, while TCRdb's copy carries only in-frame clones and drops some. The repertoire holds under 350,000 clones, with about nine tenths as singletons. Specimen: PBMCs or T cells enriched from blood (not recorded which). The receptor source for this set is a man in his sixties who had recovered from COVID-19.

This clone has just one count. The chain carries TRBV5-4 and TRBJ2-3, with TRBD2 identical over 7 bases. Germline CDR1 reads SGHNT; CDR2 reads YYREEE (reference sequence). The trim removed 6 bases at V and 4 bases at J, leaving 8 bases unmatched. CDR3 size: 14 residues. CDR3 loop: CASNWAGEPDTQYF. CDR3 nucleotide sequence: TGTGCCAGCAACTGGGCGGGGGAACCAGATACGCAGTATTTT.

The chain is built from TRBV7-6 and TRBJ1-2; D is unclear. The CDR3 runs 15 residues. CDR1 SGHVS and CDR2 FNYEAQ come from the germline V gene. V dropped 5 bases and J dropped 2 bases, with 15 bases sitting between them. The CDR3, as DNA: TGTGCCAGCAGCCCCCGCCAGGTCTTGAACTATGGCTACACCTTC. Encoded protein: CASSPRQVLNYGYTF. Filled out from reference TRBV7-6 and TRBJ1-2, the complete variable domain reads GAGVSQSPRYKVTKRGQDVALRCDPISGHVSLYWYRQALGQGPEFLTYFNYEAQQDKSGLPNDRFSAERPEGSISTLTIQRTEQRDSAMYRCASSPRQVLNYGYTFGSGTRLTVV.

The chain is built from TRBV3-1 (or the pseudogene TRBV3-2) and TRBJ2-4; weak D call: TRBD2 (6 bases). Germline values: CDR1 LGHDT, CDR2 YNNKEL (reference sequence). V lost 3 bases, J lost 0 bases, and 15 bases lay in between. The length of the CDR3 is 17 residues. CDR3 nucleotide sequence: TGTGCCAGCAGCCAGCCACCTGGGGGACTAGCCAAAAACATTCAGTACTTC. Protein sequence: CASSQPPGGLAKNIQYF.

The chain recombines TRBV7-9 with TRBJ2-5, with a tentative D call TRBD1 (5 bases). The germline gives CDR1 SEHNR, CDR2 FQNEAQ (reference sequence). The V end was cut by 4 bases, the J end by 5 bases, with 17 bases between. The CDR3 loop spans 15 amino acids. The CDR3 loop is CASSYPLQDGETQYF. CDR3 nucleotide sequence: TGTGCCAGCAGCTACCCCCTACAGGACGGGGAGACCCAGTACTTC.

Regarding this clone: The same CDR3 also results from other DNA sequences found in this sample. This chain connects TRBV15 to TRBJ1-1; the D gene is possibly TRBD1 (5 bases). Germline CDR1 and CDR2: LNHNV and YYDKDF (reference sequence). Deletions cut 0 bases from V and 4 bases from J, with 6 bases between. The CDR3 spans 13 residues. CDR3 sequence reads: CATSRDRGTEAFF. DNA for the CDR3: TGTGCCACCAGCAGAGATAGGGGCACTGAAGCTTTCTTT. Supplemented by reference TRBV15 and TRBJ1-1, the full variable domain reads DAMVIQNPRYQVTQFGKPVTLSCSQTLNHNVMYWYQQKSSQAPKLLFHYYDKDFNNEADTPDNFQSRRPNTSFCFLDIRSPGLGDTAMYLCATSRDRGTEAFFGQGTRLTVV.

The chain joins TRBV11-2 to TRBJ2-6; 8 bases map to TRBD1. Germline V lookup: CDR1 SGHAT, CDR2 FQNNGV. This CDR3 region has 19 residues. V gave up 5 bases and J gave up 2 bases; unmatched junction bases: 14. CDR3 nucleotides: TGTGCCAGCAGCCCCATGGGGTCCAGGGGGCGAACTGGGGCCAACGTCCTGACTTTC. This translates into CASSPMGSRGRTGANVLTF. Based on the CDR3 plus reference TRBV11-2 and TRBJ2-6, the full variable domain is EAGVAQSPRYKIIEKRQSVAFWCNPISGHATLYWYQQILGQGPKLLIQFQNNGVVDDSQLPKDRFSAERLKGVDSTLKIQPAKLEDSAVYLCASSPMGSRGRTGANVLTFGAGSRLTVL.

The rearrangement joins TRBV6-5 to TRBJ1-2; 8 bases fit TRBD1. Germline CDR1 MNHEY, CDR2 SVGAGI. The CDR3 consists of 13 residues. Trimming removed 6 bases from V and 3 bases from J; junction bases left unmatched: 3. The CDR3 nucleotides read TGTGCCAGCAGGAAGACAGGGGACTATGGCTACACCTTC. It specifies CASRKTGDYGYTF.

This clone was found once. V usage is TRBV25-1 and J usage is TRBJ2-7, with TRBD1 matching 7 bases. V was pared by 6 bases and J by 5 bases, with 7 bases of the junction left unmatched. The germline gives CDR1 MGHDK, CDR2 SYGVNS. The CDR3 runs 13 residues. The CDR3 sequence is CASSRDRVDEQYF. Here the CDR3 DNA reads TGTGCCAGCAGCAGAGACAGGGTCGACGAGCAGTACTTC.

The chain links TRBV2 to TRBJ2-7; 14 bases are shared with TRBD2. Germline trimming cut 6 bases from V and 3 bases from J; bases unmatched to any gene: 4. There are 15 residues in the CDR3. Germline V gene data show CDR1 as SNHLY and CDR2 as FYNNEI. For the CDR3, the DNA is TGTGCCAGCAGGGGACTAGCGGGGGACCTCTACGAGCAGTACTTC. This codes for CASRGLAGDLYEQYF.

The J gene is TRBJ2-2, the V gene TRBV6-5; 10 bases fit TRBD2. The CDR3 has 13 amino acids. Looked up from germline, CDR1 is MNHEY and CDR2 is SVGAGI. The V and J ends lost 8 bases and 4 bases, in that order; junction bases with no gene match: 1. The CDR3 bases are TGTGCCAGCCTAGCGGGAGTCACCGGGGAGCTGTTTTTT. Translated, it gives CASLAGVTGELFF.

The chain combines TRBV19 with TRBJ1-1; TRBD1 is a possible D gene (5 bases). V was shortened by 3 bases and J by 0 bases, with 14 bases between the two germline ends. This CDR3 comprises 16 residues. In germline, CDR1 is LNHDA, CDR2 SQIVND (reference sequence). The CDR3 here is CASSIQGLSMNTEAFF. As DNA, the CDR3 is TGTGCCAGTAGTATCCAGGGACTCTCCATGAACACTGAAGCTTTCTTT.

The genes are TRBV19 and TRBJ2-7; 7 positions match TRBD2. The CDR3 has 17 amino acids. V shed 3 bases and J 0 bases; nucleotides not matched to a gene: 11. Germline V CDR1 and CDR2: LNHDA, SQIVND (reference sequence). This CDR3 is CASSMMASGFSSYEQYF. CDR3 bases: TGTGCCAGTAGTATGATGGCTAGCGGCTTTAGCTCCTACGAGCAGTACTTC.

This chain connects TRBV6-5 to TRBJ2-1, with 10 nucleotides matching TRBD2. The CDR3 is made up of 15 amino acids. Trimming at V came to 4 bases and at J to 4 bases, leaving 4 bases not matched to a gene. Germline V gene data show CDR1 as MNHEY and CDR2 as SVGAGI. The CDR3 protein is CASSSSGSWYNEQFF. DNA of the CDR3: TGTGCCAGCAGTTCTAGCGGGAGTTGGTACAATGAGCAGTTCTTC.

The chain recombines TRBV18 with TRBJ2-7; possible D gene TRBD2, 5 bases. Deletions cut 3 bases from V and 2 bases from J, with 11 bases between. The CDR3 is 14 residues long. Germline assignment: CDR1 KGHSH and CDR2 LQKENI. DNA of the CDR3: TGTGCCAGCTCACCTGGACTGGAGGCCTACGAGCAGTACTTC. Translation gives CASSPGLEAYEQYF.

The J gene is TRBJ2-5, the V gene TRBV7-9; 10 bases are a match to TRBD2. Looked up from germline, CDR1 is SEHNR and CDR2 is FQNEAQ (reference sequence). Germline trimming cut 3 bases from V and 5 bases from J; bases unmatched to any gene: 6. The CDR3 consists of 15 residues. CDR3 DNA sequence: TGTGCCAGCAGCTTCTCTACTAGCGGGGTTGAGACCCAGTACTTC. Residues: CASSFSTSGVETQYF.

This chain connects TRBV7-3 to TRBJ2-7; TRBD2 agrees at 7 bases. The CDR3 length is 15 residues. Losses at the gene ends were 5 bases for V and 6 bases for J; bases not matched to a gene: 13. Germline values: CDR1 SGHTA, CDR2 FQGTGA. This chain's CDR3 is CASSQTGGRLGEQYF. The CDR3 DNA follows: TGTGCCAGCAGCCAAACGGGAGGCCGATTAGGCGAGCAGTACTTC.

The V call is TRBV30, the J call TRBJ1-6; a possible D gene is TRBD1 (5 bases). The germline CDR1 and CDR2 sequences are GTSNPN and SVGIG (reference sequence). This CDR3 is built from 13 residues. V gave up 5 bases and J gave up 10 bases, with 15 bases separating them. The CDR3 DNA is TGTGCCTGGGGCGGGGGGATAGGATCACCCCTCCACTTT. This codes for CAWGGGIGSPLHF.

J is TRBJ2-1 and V is TRBV6-5, with 7 bases that match TRBD2. With V trimmed by 5 bases and J by 6 bases, 7 bases remained unmatched. The CDR3 spans 14 residues. CDR1 is MNHEY and CDR2 is SVGAGI in the germline V gene. CDR3 protein: CASSRLALGNEQFF. The CDR3 DNA reads as TGTGCCAGCAGTCGACTAGCCTTGGGCAATGAGCAGTTCTTC.

V and J are TRBV28 and TRBJ2-3, with 9 bases lining up with TRBD2. V shed 2 bases, J shed 6 bases, and the junction held 6 bases outside the gene matches. The CDR3 extends over 15 amino acids. Germline V gene sequence: CDR1 MDHEN, CDR2 SYDVKM. The CDR3 loop reads CASSLTAGGPDTQYF. For the CDR3, the DNA is TGTGCCAGCAGTTTAACGGCGGGAGGGCCCGATACGCAGTATTTT.

The V gene is TRBV28, the J gene TRBJ1-2; TRBD1 matches at 9 bases. After removal of 6 bases from V and 5 bases from J, the junction contained 13 bases not matched to a gene. This CDR3 is 16 amino acids long. Germline V gene lookup returns CDR1 MDHEN and CDR2 SYDVKM. CDR3 residues: CASRYRTGEVSYGYTF. Here the CDR3 DNA reads TGTGCCAGCAGATACCGGACAGGGGAAGTCTCTTATGGCTACACCTTC.

This chain uses TRBV5-1 with TRBJ1-1, with 9 bases lining up with TRBD1. Germline assignment: CDR1 SGHRS and CDR2 YFSETQ. V was clipped by 2 bases and J by 3 bases; unmatched bases: 5. The CDR3 spans 15 residues. The chain's CDR3 is CASSLMTGGDTEAFF. DNA for the CDR3: TGCGCCAGCAGCTTAATGACAGGGGGTGACACTGAAGCTTTCTTT.

A few counts support this clone. The chain is built from TRBV5-1 and TRBJ1-3; 8 bases fit TRBD1. The CDR3 extends over 17 amino acids. With 0 bases clipped from V and 1 base from J, the junction kept 6 bases outside the gene matches. Germline values: CDR1 SGHRS, CDR2 YFSETQ. CDR3 residues: CASSLELTGASGNTIYF. CDR3 sequence (DNA): TGCGCCAGCAGCTTGGAGTTGACAGGGGCATCTGGAAACACCATATATTTT.

V usage is TRBV11-1 and J usage is TRBJ2-7, with D unclear. V shed 3 bases and J shed 7 bases, with 10 bases lying between them. Germline V gene sequence: CDR1 SGHAT, CDR2 FQDESV (reference sequence). CDR3 length: 12 amino acids. This CDR3 reads CASSLDPGEQYF. DNA of the CDR3: TGTGCCAGCAGCTTGGATCCCGGGGAGCAGTACTTC.

The genes are TRBV19 and TRBJ2-7; 10 nucleotides align to TRBD1. Germline CDR1 and CDR2: LNHDA and SQIVND (reference sequence). Trimming took 4 bases from V and 6 from J; bases not matched to a gene: 6. This CDR3 is 14 amino acids long. CDR3 region: CASSTRDRGGEQYF. For the CDR3, the DNA is TGTGCCAGTAGTACCCGGGACAGGGGTGGCGAGCAGTACTTC. Full variable domain (remainder filled in from reference TRBV19 and TRBJ2-7): DGGITQSPKYLFRKEGQNVTLSCEQNLNHDAMYWYRQDPGQGLRLIYYSQIVNDFQKGDIAEGYSVSREKKESFPLTVTSAQKNPTAFYLCASSTRDRGGEQYFGPGTRLTVT.

The V call is TRBV2, the J call TRBJ2-1, with a possible D match to TRBD1 (6 bases). The CDR3 loop spans 14 amino acids. Trimming removed 6 bases at V and 2 bases at J, with 11 bases between. The V gene's germline CDR1 is SNHLY and CDR2 FYNNEI. As DNA, the CDR3 is TGTGCCAGCAGCAACAGGGTAACCTACAATGAGCAGTTCTTC. It translates to CASSNRVTYNEQFF.

The V gene is TRBV2, the J gene TRBJ2-1, with TRBD2 identical over 10 bases. Looked up from germline, CDR1 is SNHLY and CDR2 is FYNNEI. This CDR3 spans 14 amino acids. J lost 4 bases, V lost 6 bases, and 3 bases had no gene match. Written as DNA, the CDR3 is TGTGCCAGCAGGGTTAGCGGGGGGTACAATGAGCAGTTCTTC. This codes for CASRVSGGYNEQFF.

This chain uses TRBV2 with TRBJ2-1, with 8 bases that match TRBD1. The CDR3 has 15 residues. Germline lookup yields CDR1 SNHLY and CDR2 FYNNEI. The junction had 8 bases not matched to a gene; V was cut back by 7 bases and J by 3 bases. The CDR3 loop is CASTQDREGYNEQFF. The DNA of the CDR3 is TGTGCCAGCACCCAGGACAGGGAAGGCTACAATGAGCAGTTCTTC.

The gene calls are TRBV5-6 and TRBJ2-2; D remains ambiguous. Germline V CDR1 and CDR2: SGHDT, YYEEEE. The CDR3 consists of 17 residues. The germline V and J ends were trimmed by 0 bases and 5 bases, with 17 bases remaining between them. In DNA form, the CDR3 reads TGTGCCAGCAGCTTGGTTGGCAGCCCTTCCGGGACCGGGGAGCTGTTTTTT. Translating gives CASSLVGSPSGTGELFF.

The chain recombines TRBV6-2 or TRBV6-3 with TRBJ1-2, with TRBD1 as a possible D gene (6 bases). This CDR3 spans 14 amino acids. CDR1 is MNHEY and CDR2 is SVGEGT in the germline V gene. The V end was cut by 6 bases, the J end by 4 bases, with 15 bases between. This chain's CDR3 is CASSRGGYGYGYTF. CDR3 DNA: TGTGCCAGCAGCCGAGGGGGTTACGGCTATGGCTACACCTTC.